Listed here are 27 T cell receptor beta chains from one sample, sequenced in a study of T-cell memory formation after mild COVID-19. Each CDR3 protein is one row after TCRdb ran MiXCR on the 5' RACE reads. The sample holds about 430,000 distinct CDR3 sequences, roughly 24% seen once. Sequencing used PBMCs or a T cell subset sorted from them (not recorded which). These receptors all stem from an adult woman who had mild COVID-19 (a few samples of this study predate the infection). Cell type and time point are not known.

The V call is TRBV15, the J call TRBJ2-1; 8 bases agree with TRBD1. The length of the CDR3 is 14 residues. Germline trimming cut 0 bases from V and 9 bases from J; bases unmatched to any gene: 4. Per germline, CDR1 LNHNV and CDR2 YYDKDF (reference sequence). This CDR3 reads CATSRDRGPGEQFF. The CDR3, as DNA: TGTGCCACCAGCAGAGACAGGGGGCCCGGTGAGCAGTTCTTC.

This chain connects TRBV25-1 to TRBJ2-5, with a possible D match to TRBD1 (6 bases). Per germline, CDR1 MGHDK and CDR2 SYGVNS. V was clipped by 0 bases and J by 13 bases, with 15 bases between them. The CDR3 consists of 13 residues. In nucleotides, the CDR3 is TGTGCCAGCAGTGAATATGGTAGTAGACAGGCGTACTTC. This gives the protein CASSEYGSRQAYF.

The chain employs TRBV7-2 and TRBJ1-1; the D gene is possibly TRBD1 (6 bases). This CDR3 region has 15 residues. Germline CDR1 SGHTA, CDR2 FQGNSA. Trimming shortened V by 2 bases and J by 1 base, and 11 bases separated the two germline ends. The CDR3 DNA reads TGTGCCAGCAGCTTACAGGGGAGTAAGAACACTGAAGCTTTCTTT. Its protein product is CASSLQGSKNTEAFF. The variable domain in full, with the rest retrieved from reference TRBV7-2 and TRBJ1-1, is GAGVSQSPSNKVTEKGKDVELRCDPISGHTALYWYRQSLGQGLEFLIYFQGNSAPDKSGLPSDRFSAERTGGSVSTLTIQRTQQEDSAVYLCASSLQGSKNTEAFFGQGTRLTVV.

The chain joins TRBV5-1 to TRBJ2-5; D might be TRBD1 (6 bases). CDR1 and CDR2 (germline): SGHRS, YFSETQ. The ends were cut back, 4 bases at V and 5 bases at J, with 15 bases in the middle. This CDR3 is built from 14 residues. The CDR3 region has the DNA TGCGCCAGCAGCGGCACAGGGAACGAGGAGACCCAGTACTTC. It yields the protein CASSGTGNEETQYF.

Only a few counts were recorded for this clonotype. This chain connects TRBV5-6 to TRBJ2-2, with 7 bases identical to TRBD2. The CDR3 is made up of 15 amino acids. Germline V lookup: CDR1 SGHDT, CDR2 YYEEEE. Trimming at V came to 4 bases and at J to 8 bases, leaving 11 bases not matched to a gene. The CDR3 is CASSPGGRGLGELFF. In nucleotides, the CDR3 is TGTGCCAGCAGCCCGGGAGGCCGGGGTTTGGGGGAGCTGTTTTTT. The full variable domain, in which reference TRBV5-6 and TRBJ2-2 provide the parts outside the CDR3, is DAGVTQSPTHLIKTRGQQVTLRCSPKSGHDTVSWYQQALGQGPQFIFQYYEEEERQRGNFPDRFSGHQFPNYSSELNVNALLLGDSALYLCASSPGGRGLGELFFGEGSRLTVL.

The DNA of the CDR3 is TGCAGTGCCGGGGACGGCCGCTCCTACGAGCAGTACTTC. Protein sequence: CSAGDGRSYEQYF. V usage is TRBV20-1 and J usage is TRBJ2-7; D might be TRBD1 or TRBD2, each matching 5 bases. Germline CDR1 is DFQATT and CDR2 is SNEGSKA (reference sequence). The germline V and J ends were trimmed by 6 bases and 0 bases, with 12 bases remaining between them. This CDR3 is built from 13 residues.

J is TRBJ2-2 and V is TRBV6-5; either TRBD1 or TRBD2 may supply D (5 bases each). CDR3 length equals 18 residues. Germline CDR1 MNHEY, CDR2 SVGAGI. V lost 0 bases, J lost 1 base, and 15 bases lay in between. The CDR3 reads CASSYSVGAARNTGELFF. The DNA for the CDR3 is TGTGCCAGCAGTTACTCGGTCGGGGCAGCCCGGAACACCGGGGAGCTGTTTTTT.

The chain has TRBV6-1 and TRBJ2-7; maybe TRBD1 (6 bases). In germline, CDR1 is MNHNS, CDR2 SASEGT. V was shortened by 6 bases and J by 1 base, with 13 bases between the two germline ends. The CDR3 loop spans 14 amino acids. CDR3 amino acids: CASSGQRGSYEQYF. In DNA form, the CDR3 reads TGTGCCAGCAGCGGACAGAGAGGTTCCTACGAGCAGTACTTC.

The chain recombines TRBV5-5 with TRBJ2-2; D is unresolved. CDR1 is SGHKS and CDR2 is YYEKEE in the germline V gene (reference sequence). V was shortened by 4 bases and J by 5 bases, with 15 bases between the two germline ends. The CDR3 is 15 residues long. The CDR3 spells CASSPPFGPTGELFF. In DNA form, the CDR3 reads TGTGCCAGCAGCCCACCATTCGGACCGACCGGGGAGCTGTTTTTT.

The chain is built from TRBV20-1 and TRBJ2-5; D unclear. Germline-derived CDR1 and CDR2 are DFQATT and SNEGSKA (reference sequence). V was cut by 6 bases and J by 5 bases, with 13 bases left in between. CDR3 length equals 12 residues. The CDR3 here is CSAVTHRETQYF. The DNA of the CDR3 is TGCAGTGCCGTTACCCATAGGGAGACCCAGTACTTC.

This clonotype was detected a few times. J is TRBJ2-3 and V is TRBV30; TRBD2 aligns across 10 bases. The J segment lost 4 bases and the V segment lost 3 bases, leaving 4 bases of the junction unmatched. The CDR3 totals 14 residues. From germline, CDR1 is GTSNPN and CDR2 SVGIG (reference sequence). CDR3 residues: CAWRVAGGADTQYF. The CDR3 DNA is TGTGCCTGGAGGGTAGCGGGAGGTGCAGATACGCAGTATTTT.

The V call is TRBV13, the J call TRBJ2-1, with D maybe TRBD1 (6 bases). The CDR3 sequence is 15 residues long. Germline V gene sequence: CDR1 PRHDT, CDR2 FYEKMQ (reference sequence). The V end lost 4 bases, the J end lost 3 bases, and 13 bases lay between the germline ends. In DNA, the CDR3 is TGTGCCAGCAGCTCCCCCGAAGGGGGCTACAATGAGCAGTTCTTC. It yields the protein CASSSPEGGYNEQFF.

Only a few counts were recorded for this clonotype. V usage is TRBV3-1 and J usage is TRBJ2-2; D is possibly TRBD2 (5 bases). Germline CDR1 is LGHDT and CDR2 is YNNKEL (reference sequence). The CDR3 extends over 13 amino acids. The V end was cut by 4 bases, the J end by 7 bases, with 10 bases between. CDR3 coding DNA: TGTGCCAGCAGCCTCCGGGGAAGCGGGGAGCTGTTTTTT. This gives the protein CASSLRGSGELFF.

This clonotype was detected a few times. The chain recombines TRBV20-1 with TRBJ2-7, with a possible D match to TRBD1 (6 bases). CDR1 DFQATT and CDR2 SNEGSKA come from the germline V gene (reference sequence). The CDR3 has 13 amino acids. V was clipped by 1 base and J by 6 bases, with 13 bases between them. The CDR3 protein is CSARAQQGVEQYF. DNA of the CDR3: TGCAGTGCTAGAGCCCAACAGGGAGTCGAGCAGTACTTC.

The chain carries TRBV7-8 and TRBJ2-3, with D tentatively TRBD2 (6 bases). V was cut by 3 bases and J by 5 bases, with 15 bases left in between. The CDR3 spans 15 residues. Germline V gene lookup returns CDR1 SGHVS and CDR2 FQNEAQ. This CDR3 is CASSFLAPGRDTQYF. The CDR3 DNA is TGTGCCAGCAGCTTTTTAGCGCCCGGGAGAGATACGCAGTATTTT.

The rearrangement links TRBV5-1 to TRBJ2-3; 8 bases line up with TRBD1. Losses at the gene ends were 2 bases for V and 2 bases for J; bases not matched to a gene: 4. The CDR3 length is 15 residues. Per germline, CDR1 SGHRS and CDR2 YFSETQ. For the CDR3, the DNA is TGCGCCAGCAGCTTCGAACAGGGGGACACAGATACGCAGTATTTT. Its protein product is CASSFEQGDTDTQYF.

The rearrangement uses TRBV19 and TRBJ2-7; TRBD1 aligns across 8 bases. Germline V gene data show CDR1 as LNHDA and CDR2 as SQIVND (reference sequence). The CDR3 has 12 residues. The trim removed 10 bases at V and 2 bases at J, leaving 4 bases unmatched. The CDR3 DNA is TGTGCCACCGGACAGGGTACCTACGAGCAGTACTTC. Amino acids: CATGQGTYEQYF.

This clonotype was seen once. The chain couples TRBV10-3 to TRBJ2-7, with a tentative D call TRBD1 (5 bases). The germline CDR1 and CDR2 sequences are ENHRY and SYGVKD. The CDR3 is 15 amino acids. The V and J ends lost 0 bases and 2 bases respectively, with 11 bases between them. The CDR3 sequence: CAISESIGATYEQYF. The CDR3 nucleotides read TGTGCCATCAGTGAGTCGATAGGGGCAACCTACGAGCAGTACTTC.

The chain combines TRBV11-2 with TRBJ2-5, with 9 bases lining up with TRBD2. CDR1 SGHAT and CDR2 FQNNGV come from the germline V gene. The junction had 9 bases not matched to a gene; V was cut back by 5 bases and J by 5 bases. This CDR3 spans 15 amino acids. CDR3 DNA sequence: TGTGCCAGCAGCAACATAGCGGGAGTAACGGAGACCCAGTACTTC. Amino acid sequence: CASSNIAGVTETQYF. The variable domain in full, completed from reference TRBV11-2 and TRBJ2-5, reads EAGVAQSPRYKIIEKRQSVAFWCNPISGHATLYWYQQILGQGPKLLIQFQNNGVVDDSQLPKDRFSAERLKGVDSTLKIQPAKLEDSAVYLCASSNIAGVTETQYFGPGTRLLVL.

The chain combines TRBV7-2 with TRBJ2-5; D may be TRBD2 (5 bases). Germline CDR1 SGHTA, CDR2 FQGNSA. This CDR3 has 15 amino acids. Between the trimmed V and J ends, which lost 5 bases and 6 bases, there was a span of 19 bases. CDR3 residues: CASSILGSGRKTQYF. The DNA of the CDR3 is TGTGCCAGCAGCATACTAGGGAGCGGCAGGAAGACCCAGTACTTC. The whole variable domain, filled in from reference TRBV7-2 and TRBJ2-5, reads GAGVSQSPSNKVTEKGKDVELRCDPISGHTALYWYRQSLGQGLEFLIYFQGNSAPDKSGLPSDRFSAERTGGSVSTLTIQRTQQEDSAVYLCASSILGSGRKTQYFGPGTRLLVL.

This chain connects TRBV15 to TRBJ1-5, with unresolved D. Trimming left V 3 bases short and J 0 bases short, with 12 bases between. CDR3 length: 16 residues. The germline CDR1 and CDR2 sequences are LNHNV and YYDKDF (reference sequence). DNA for the CDR3: TGTGCCACCAGCAGCTTGGTGAAGGGTAGCAATCAGCCCCAGCATTTT. Translation: CATSSLVKGSNQPQHF.

This clonotype was counted between two and nine times. The J gene is TRBJ2-2, the V gene TRBV7-9, with 7 nucleotides matching TRBD2. Germline CDR1 and CDR2: SEHNR and FQNEAQ (reference sequence). V shed 0 bases and J 5 bases; nucleotides not matched to a gene: 6. This CDR3 comprises 16 residues. The CDR3 loop is CASSLAPTGGTGELFF. Written as DNA, the CDR3 is TGTGCCAGCAGCTTAGCGCCCACGGGGGGAACCGGGGAGCTGTTTTTT.

This clonotype was recorded a few times. The V gene is TRBV2, the J gene TRBJ1-1; TRBD1 matches 11 bases. The CDR3 is made up of 17 amino acids. The V gene end was trimmed by 2 bases and the J gene end by 4 bases; junction bases not matched to a gene: 9. Looked up from germline, CDR1 is SNHLY and CDR2 is FYNNEI. The CDR3 spells CASSEFGRTGGSTEAFF. The CDR3, as DNA: TGTGCCAGCAGTGAATTTGGGCGGACAGGGGGCTCCACTGAAGCTTTCTTT.

The V gene is TRBV12-3 or TRBV12-4, the J gene TRBJ1-2; TRBD1 might be the D (6 bases). V lost 3 bases and J lost 6, with 17 bases in between. This CDR3 comprises 15 residues. CDR3 sequence (DNA): TGTGCCAGCAGTTTGGAATTAGGGGGTTTTGATGGCTACACCTTC. This codes for CASSLELGGFDGYTF.

J is TRBJ1-1 and V is TRBV5-1; 10 bases align to TRBD1. Germline lookup yields CDR1 SGHRS and CDR2 YFSETQ. The CDR3 is made up of 15 amino acids. After removal of 5 bases from V and 3 bases from J, the junction contained 7 bases not matched to a gene. The CDR3 sequence: CASRLTGQGYTEAFF. CDR3 nucleotide sequence: TGCGCCAGCAGACTAACGGGACAGGGGTACACTGAAGCTTTCTTT.

This clonotype was counted between two and nine times. The CDR3 DNA sequence: TGTGCCTGCAAACCGACAGGGTCCGGCTACACCTTC. It encodes CACKPTGSGYTF. The rearrangement joins TRBV19 to TRBJ1-2, with TRBD1 identical over 7 bases. Germline values: CDR1 LNHDA, CDR2 SQIVND (reference sequence). This CDR3 spans 12 amino acids. Trimming at V came to 11 bases and at J to 8 bases, leaving 11 bases not matched to a gene. Complete variable domain (other parts from reference TRBV19 and TRBJ1-2): DGGITQSPKYLFRKEGQNVTLSCEQNLNHDAMYWYRQDPGQGLRLIYYSQIVNDFQKGDIAEGYSVSREKKESFPLTVTSAQKNPTAFYLCACKPTGSGYTFGSGTRLTVV.

The chain combines TRBV2 with TRBJ1-2, with 9 bases matching TRBD1. The germline V gene encodes CDR1 SNHLY and CDR2 FYNNEI. CDR3 length equals 15 residues. V gave up 2 bases and J gave up 2 bases; unmatched junction bases: 3. This CDR3 is CASSEWDRANYGYTF. In DNA, the CDR3 is TGTGCCAGCAGTGAATGGGACAGGGCGAACTATGGCTACACCTTC. The full variable domain, completed using reference TRBV2 and TRBJ1-2, is EPEVTQTPSHQVTQMGQEVILRCVPISNHLYFYWYRQILGQKVEFLVSFYNNEISEKSEIFDDQFSVERPDGSNFTLKIRSTKLEDSAMYFCASSEWDRANYGYTFGSGTRLTVV.